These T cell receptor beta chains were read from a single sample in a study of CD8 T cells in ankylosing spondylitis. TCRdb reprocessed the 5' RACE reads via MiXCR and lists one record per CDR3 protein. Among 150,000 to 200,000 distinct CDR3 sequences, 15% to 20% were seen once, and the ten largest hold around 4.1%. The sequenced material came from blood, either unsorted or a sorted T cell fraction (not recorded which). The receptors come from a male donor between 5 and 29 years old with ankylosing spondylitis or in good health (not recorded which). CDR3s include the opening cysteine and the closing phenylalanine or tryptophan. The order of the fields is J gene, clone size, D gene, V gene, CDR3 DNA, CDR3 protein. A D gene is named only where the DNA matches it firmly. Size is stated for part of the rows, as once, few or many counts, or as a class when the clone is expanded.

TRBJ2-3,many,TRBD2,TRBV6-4,TGTGCCAGCAGTGACTCGATGGTAGGCGGGAGTAAAGATACGCAGTATTTT,CASSDSMVGGSKDTQYF
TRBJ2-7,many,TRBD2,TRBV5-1,TGCGCCAGCAGTAGCGGGGGAAGTTCCTACGAGCAGTACTTC,CASSSGGSSYEQYF
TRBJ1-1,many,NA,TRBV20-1,TGCAGTGCTAGTCGGAACACTGAAGCTTTCTTT,CSASRNTEAFF
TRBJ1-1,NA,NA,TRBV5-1,TGCGCCAGCCGACAGGATCTGGACACTGAAGCTTTCTTT,CASRQDLDTEAFF
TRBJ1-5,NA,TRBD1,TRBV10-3,TGTGCCATCAGTGAGTCAGGGACAGGGGTAAATCAGCCCCAGCATTTT,CAISESGTGVNQPQHF
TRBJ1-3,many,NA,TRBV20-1,TGCAGTGCTAGAGACGCCAGCGGACAGCTAAACACCATATATTTT,CSARDASGQLNTIYF
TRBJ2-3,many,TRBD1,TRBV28,TGTGCCAGCAGTGAACAGGGGTCAGATACGCAGTATTTT,CASSEQGSDTQYF
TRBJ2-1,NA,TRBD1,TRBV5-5,TGTGCCAGCAGCTTTTTGGGACAGGGTGTGGAGTTCTTC,CASSFLGQGVEFF
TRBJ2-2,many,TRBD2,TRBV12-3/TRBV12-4,TGTGCCAGCAGTTTAGAGTCGCGGGAGGGTTACACCGGGGAGCTGTTTTTT,CASSLESREGYTGELFF
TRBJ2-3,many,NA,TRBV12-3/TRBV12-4,TGTGCCAGCAGTTTCGCCGGAGGAAGAGATACGCAGTATTTT,CASSFAGGRDTQYF
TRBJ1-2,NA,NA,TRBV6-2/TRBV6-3,TGTGCCAGCAGTTATTCCTCCTCCTATGGCTACACCTTC,CASSYSSSYGYTF
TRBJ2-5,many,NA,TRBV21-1,TGTGCCAGCATCCCTCCCCGGGACTTGAACTTGGGAGAGACCCAGTACTTC,CASIPPRDLNLGETQYF
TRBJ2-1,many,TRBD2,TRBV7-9,TGTGCCAGCAGCGTTAGCGGGAGGGCCGAAAATGAGCAGTTCTTC,CASSVSGRAENEQFF
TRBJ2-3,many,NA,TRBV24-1,TGTGCCACCAGTGATGGTACAGATACGCAGTATTTT,CATSDGTDTQYF
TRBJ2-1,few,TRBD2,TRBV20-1,TGCAGTGCCGACGGGGGGACTAGCGGGATAAGCTCCTACAATGAGCAGTTCTTC,CSADGGTSGISSYNEQFF
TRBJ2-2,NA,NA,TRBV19,TGTGCCAGTAGTACCGCGACAGACCCTCTGCGTGGGGAGCTGTTTTTT,CASSTATDPLRGELFF
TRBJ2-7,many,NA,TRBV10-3,TGTGCCATCAGTGAGTCGGCCGATGGCAGGAGGGAGTACTTC,CAISESADGRREYF
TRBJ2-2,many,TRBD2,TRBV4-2,TGTGCCAGCAGCCAACCGGGACTAGGGTCAGGCGGGGAGCTGTTTTTT,CASSQPGLGSGGELFF
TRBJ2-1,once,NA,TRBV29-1,TGCAGCGTTGACGGCATTCATGAGCAGTTCTTC,CSVDGIHEQFF
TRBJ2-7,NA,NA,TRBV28,TGTGCCAGCAGTCCACGGTCATACGGATACGAGCAGTACTTC,CASSPRSYGYEQYF
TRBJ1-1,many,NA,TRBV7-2,TGTGCCAGCAGCTTAGTCGGGTGGACTGAAGCTTTCTTT,CASSLVGWTEAFF
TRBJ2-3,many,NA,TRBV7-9,TGTGCCAGCAGCTTCCCATTTCACACCAGCACAGATACGCAGTATTTT,CASSFPFHTSTDTQYF
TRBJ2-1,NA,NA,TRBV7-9,TGTGCCAGCAGGGGGCCAAATGAGCAGTTCTTC,CASRGPNEQFF
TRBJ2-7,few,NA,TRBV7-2,TGTGCCAGCAGCTTAGAAGGGAGGGGGGACAACTACGAGCAGTACTTC,CASSLEGRGDNYEQYF
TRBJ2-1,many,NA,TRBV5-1,TGCGCCAGCAGCTTGTTGCCTCTGGAGCGGGTAACCTACAATGAGCAGTTCTTC,CASSLLPLERVTYNEQFF
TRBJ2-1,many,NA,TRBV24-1,TGTGCCACCACCAGTCTTTACAATGAGCAGTTCTTC,CATTSLYNEQFF
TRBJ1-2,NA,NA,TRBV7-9,TGTGCCAGCAGCTCGTACAGGGATCCCCCTAACTATGGCTACACCTTC,CASSSYRDPPNYGYTF
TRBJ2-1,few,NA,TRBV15,TGTGCCACCAGCAGAGTGGATGGTCGGGAGCAGTTCTTC,CATSRVDGREQFF
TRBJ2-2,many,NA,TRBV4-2,TGTGCCAGCAGCCAAGACAGGGGCGGCGGGGAGCTGTTTTTT,CASSQDRGGGELFF
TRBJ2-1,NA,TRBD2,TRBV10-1,TGCGCCAGCAGGGCTAGCGGGAGCTCCTACAATGAGCAGTTCTTC,CASRASGSSYNEQFF
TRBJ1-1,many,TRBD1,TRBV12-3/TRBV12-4,TGTGCCAGCAGCCCCCAACAGGGGAAGATTGAAGCTTTCTTT,CASSPQQGKIEAFF
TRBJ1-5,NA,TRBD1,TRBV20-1,TGCAGTGCTCACGGCGCAGGGGGCGCATTTAGCAATCAGCCCCAGCATTTT,CSAHGAGGAFSNQPQHF
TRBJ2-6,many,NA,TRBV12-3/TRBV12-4,TGTGCCAGCAGCCCGCCCAACTCTGGGGCCAACGTCCTGACTTTC,CASSPPNSGANVLTF
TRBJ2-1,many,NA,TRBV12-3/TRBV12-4,TGTGCCAGCAGTTTTCTGGAGGTTTACAATGAGCAGTTCTTC,CASSFLEVYNEQFF
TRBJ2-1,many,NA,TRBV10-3,TGTGCCATCAGTGAGTCGCGCAGGGATAATGAGCAGTTCTTC,CAISESRRDNEQFF
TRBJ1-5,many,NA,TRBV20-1,TGCAGTGCTAGAGGTTGGCAGAACAATCAGCCCCAGCATTTT,CSARGWQNNQPQHF
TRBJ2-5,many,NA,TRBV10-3,TGTGCCATCAGTAGGGGGGGAGAAGAGACCCAGTACTTC,CAISRGGEETQYF
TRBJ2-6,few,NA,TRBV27,TGTGCCAGCAGCTTCTTCTCTGGGGCCAACGTCCTGACTTTC,CASSFFSGANVLTF
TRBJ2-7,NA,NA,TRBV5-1,TGCGCCAGCAGCTTTTTGGTAGCCAGCCCCTCCTACGAGCAGTACTTC,CASSFLVASPSYEQYF
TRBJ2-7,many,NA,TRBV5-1,TGCGCCAGCAGCCCGCAGAAGAGCTCCTACGAGCAGTACTTC,CASSPQKSSYEQYF
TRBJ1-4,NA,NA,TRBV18,TGTGCCAGCTCACCACGAGCAAATCTTGATGAAAAACTGTTTTTT,CASSPRANLDEKLFF
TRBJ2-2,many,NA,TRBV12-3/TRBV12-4,TGTGCCAGCAGCCCCCTAGCGCAGCTTAACACCGGGGAGCTGTTTTTT,CASSPLAQLNTGELFF
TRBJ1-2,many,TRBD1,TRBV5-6,TGTGCCAGCAGCTTCCACTCCGGGACAGGGGGTGAGGGCTACACCTTC,CASSFHSGTGGEGYTF
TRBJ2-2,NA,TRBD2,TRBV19,TGTGCCAGTAGTATTTTAGCGGGAGTCGAAAACACCGGGGAGCTGTTTTTT,CASSILAGVENTGELFF
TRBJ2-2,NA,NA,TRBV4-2,TGTGCCAGCAGCCAAGTCCATGGCGGTGCGAACACCGGGGAGCTGTTTTTT,CASSQVHGGANTGELFF
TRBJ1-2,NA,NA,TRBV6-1,TGTGCCAGCAGTGAATCGGGCAGGGTCAATGGCTACACCTTC,CASSESGRVNGYTF
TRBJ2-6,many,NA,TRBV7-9,TGTGCCAGCAGCTTAACGGGGTCAGTCGTATCTGGGGCCAACGTCCTGACTTTC,CASSLTGSVVSGANVLTF
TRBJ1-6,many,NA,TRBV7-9,TGTGCCAGCAGCTTAGTTCAGGGGATTAATTCACCCCTCCACTTT,CASSLVQGINSPLHF